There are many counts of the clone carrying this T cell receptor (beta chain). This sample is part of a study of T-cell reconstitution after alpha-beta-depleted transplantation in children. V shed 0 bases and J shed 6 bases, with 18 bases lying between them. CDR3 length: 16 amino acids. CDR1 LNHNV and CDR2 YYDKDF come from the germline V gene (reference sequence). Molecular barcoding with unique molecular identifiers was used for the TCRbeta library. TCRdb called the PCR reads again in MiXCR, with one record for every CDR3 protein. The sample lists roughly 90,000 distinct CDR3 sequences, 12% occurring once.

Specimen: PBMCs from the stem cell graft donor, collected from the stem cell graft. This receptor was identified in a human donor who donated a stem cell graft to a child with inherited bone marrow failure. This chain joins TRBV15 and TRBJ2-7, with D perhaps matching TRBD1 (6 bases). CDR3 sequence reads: CATSRDRRTVYLEQYF. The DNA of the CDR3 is TGTGCCACCAGCAGAGATCGGCGGACAGTCTATCTCGAGCAGTACTTC.